This entry concerns a single TCR beta chain. The data were taken from a study of T cell changes during pregnancy in multiple sclerosis. From germline, CDR1 is SGHRS and CDR2 YFSETQ. V was cut by 3 bases and J by 5 bases, with 18 bases left in between. The CDR3 has 16 amino acids. Clones were sequenced by immunoSEQ multiplex PCR, and TCRdb holds only the in-frame ones, with some missing. The data show around 97,000 clones, just over 90% seen once. The TCR sequence derives from a female donor in good health, enrolled as a control in a pregnancy study. The chain couples TRBV5-1 to TRBJ1-5, with D possibly being TRBD1 (6 bases). This specimen consisted of peripheral blood, obtained in the second trimester of pregnancy. CDR3: CASSYAQDRTYQPQHF. The CDR3 bases are TGCGCCAGCAGCTATGCCCAAGACAGGACCTATCAGCCCCAGCATTTT.